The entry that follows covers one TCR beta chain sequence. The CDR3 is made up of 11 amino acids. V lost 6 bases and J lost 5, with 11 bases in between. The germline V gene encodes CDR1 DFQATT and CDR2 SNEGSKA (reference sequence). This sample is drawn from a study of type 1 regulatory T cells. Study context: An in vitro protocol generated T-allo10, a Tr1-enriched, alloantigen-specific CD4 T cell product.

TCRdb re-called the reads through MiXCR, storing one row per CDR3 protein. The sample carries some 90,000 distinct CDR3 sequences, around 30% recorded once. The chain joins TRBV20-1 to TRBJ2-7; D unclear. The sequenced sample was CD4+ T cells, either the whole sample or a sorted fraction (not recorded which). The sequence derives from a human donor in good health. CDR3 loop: CSADGVHEQYF. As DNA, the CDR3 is TGCAGTGCCGATGGGGTGCACGAGCAGTACTTC.